This T cell receptor beta chain stems from a study of T cells after yellow fever vaccination. The study's findings and limits: Clonotypes shared by both compartments, CD4 and CD8, made up a small share. Re-detected after boosting: most primary clones, 96% of CD4 and under 90% of CD8. Abundant clonotypes (contaminants from the bulk population) could be present in FACS-sorted repertoires.

The authors made TCR cDNA by 5'RACE template switching, adding a universal primer site and UMIs. TCRdb reprocessed the 5' RACE reads via MiXCR and lists one record per CDR3 protein. Among around 530,000 distinct CDR3 sequences listed, about 15% were seen once. The CDR3 is 14 amino acids. With 0 bases clipped from V and 15 bases from J, the junction kept 11 bases outside the gene matches. Germline assignment: CDR1 MGHRA and CDR2 YSYEKL. As for this clonotype: Its antigen remains unidentified.

The receptor's source is a man between 18 and 29 years old who received the YFV17D yellow fever vaccine. V is TRBV4-1 and J is TRBJ2-1; the match to TRBD2 covers 7 bases. The material sequenced was PBMCs, taken less than 6 days after the first yellow fever vaccination. CDR3 sequence reads: CASSQEGLSGEWFF. Written as DNA, the CDR3 is TGCGCCAGCAGCCAAGAGGGGTTGAGCGGGGAGTGGTTCTTC.